These 8 T cell receptor beta chains originate from one sample sequenced in a study of PD-L1 blockade in urothelial cancer. The method was immunoSEQ multiplex PCR; TCRdb's version includes in-frame clones alone and lacks a portion of them. The sample includes 15,000 or so clones, approximately 90% of them seen just once. Sequences were derived from PBMCs, sampled around atezolizumab (anti-PD-L1) treatment. The receptors shown here come from a man between 65 and 79 years old with urothelial cancer.

The chain carries TRBV30 and TRBJ2-3, with D maybe TRBD1 (5 bases). The CDR3 has 12 amino acids. Per germline, CDR1 GTSNPN and CDR2 SVGIG (reference sequence). The V end lost 2 bases, the J end lost 5 bases, and 8 bases lay between the germline ends. CDR3 sequence: CAWSIQGDTQYF. The CDR3 DNA follows: TGTGCCTGGAGTATCCAGGGAGATACGCAGTATTTT.

The chain links TRBV6-1 to TRBJ2-7, with 8 bases aligning to TRBD1. The germline CDR1 and CDR2 sequences are MNHNS and SASEGT. This CDR3 is 15 amino acids long. The J segment lost 3 bases and the V segment lost 7 bases, leaving 11 bases of the junction unmatched. CDR3 nucleotide sequence: TGTGCCAGCACAGAACCACAGGGGGTAAGCTACGAGCAGTACTTC. Protein sequence: CASTEPQGVSYEQYF.

The V gene is TRBV4-2, the J gene TRBJ2-1, with 9 positions matching TRBD1. V was pared by 4 bases and J by 5 bases, with 9 bases of the junction left unmatched. CDR3 length: 16 residues. CDR1 and CDR2 (germline): LGHNA, YNFKEQ. The CDR3 spells CASSRDRDRVHNEQFF. The CDR3 DNA is TGTGCCAGCAGCCGAGACCGGGACAGGGTCCACAATGAGCAGTTCTTC.

The gene calls are TRBV4-1 and TRBJ1-5; no clear D. Trimming stripped 4 bases from V and 0 bases from J, with 7 bases between. The CDR3 contains 14 residues. The germline V gene encodes CDR1 MGHRA and CDR2 YSYEKL. The CDR3 region has the DNA TGCGCCAGCAGCCGTCTTTATAGCAATCAGCCCCAGCATTTT. Translated: CASSRLYSNQPQHF.

The V and J genes are TRBV5-4 and TRBJ2-3; 12 bases agree with TRBD2. The CDR3 is 17 residues long. V gave up 4 bases and J gave up 0 bases; unmatched junction bases: 6. CDR1 and CDR2 from the germline V gene are SGHNT and YYREEE (reference sequence). The CDR3 DNA follows: TGTGCCAGCAGCCTTCGGACTAGCGGGGTTAGCACAGATACGCAGTATTTT. Residues: CASSLRTSGVSTDTQYF.

J is TRBJ1-1 and V is TRBV30, with D unresolved. Germline CDR1 and CDR2: GTSNPN and SVGIG (reference sequence). V was clipped by 0 bases and J by 4 bases, with 9 bases between them. The CDR3 is 13 residues long. Here the CDR3 DNA reads TGTGCCTGGAGTGTACATTCTGGCACTGAAGCTTTCTTT. Translated, it gives CAWSVHSGTEAFF. Drawing the rest from reference TRBV30 and TRBJ1-1, the complete variable domain is SQTIHQWPATLVQPVGSPLSLECTVEGTSNPNLYWYRQAAGRGLQLLFYSVGIGQISSEVPQNLSASRPQDRQFILSSKKLLLSDSGFYLCAWSVHSGTEAFFGQGTRLTVV.

This rearrangement joins TRBV19 to TRBJ1-4, with TRBD1 as a possible D gene (6 bases). This CDR3 is 16 amino acids long. Per the germline V gene, CDR1 is LNHDA and CDR2 is SQIVND (reference sequence). Trimming shortened V by 7 bases and J by 8 bases, and 23 bases separated the two germline ends. The CDR3 nucleotides are TGTGCCAGTACCGTTTCCGGGACAATAGGATTCGAAAAACTGTTTTTT. Protein: CASTVSGTIGFEKLFF.

This clone is medium-sized within its sample. The V gene is TRBV20-1, the J gene TRBJ2-3; D is uncertain. Per the germline V gene, CDR1 is DFQATT and CDR2 is SNEGSKA (reference sequence). V lost 7 bases to trimming and J lost 4 bases, with 6 bases between them. The CDR3 sequence is 10 residues long. The CDR3 loop reads CSVVSDTQYF. The CDR3 DNA sequence: TGCAGTGTAGTTTCAGATACGCAGTATTTT.